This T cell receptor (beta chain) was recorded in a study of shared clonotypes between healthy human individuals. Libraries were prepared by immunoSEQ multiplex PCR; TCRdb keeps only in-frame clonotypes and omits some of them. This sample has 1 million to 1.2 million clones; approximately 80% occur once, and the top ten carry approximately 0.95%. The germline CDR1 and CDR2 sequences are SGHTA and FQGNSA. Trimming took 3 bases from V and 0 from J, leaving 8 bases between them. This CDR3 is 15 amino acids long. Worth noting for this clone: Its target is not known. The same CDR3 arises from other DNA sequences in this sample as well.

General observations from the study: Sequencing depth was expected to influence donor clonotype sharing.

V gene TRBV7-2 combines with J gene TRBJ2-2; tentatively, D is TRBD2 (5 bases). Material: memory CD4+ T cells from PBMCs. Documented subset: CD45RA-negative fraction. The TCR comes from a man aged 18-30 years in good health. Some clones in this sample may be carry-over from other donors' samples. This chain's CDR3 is CASSFTSANTGELFF. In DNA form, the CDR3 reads TGTGCCAGCAGCTTCACTAGTGCGAACACCGGGGAGCTGTTTTTT.